The clone carrying this TCR beta chain came up once. The time point denotes: patch test 3, about 24 weeks after DPC sensitization. The sample's treatment: therapeutic diphenylcyclopropenone sensitization with weekly scalp DPC. The CDR3 is 16 residues long. V was clipped by 5 bases and J by 4 bases, with 18 bases between them. Germline CDR1 is MNHNY and CDR2 is SVGAGI (reference sequence). The sample comes from a study of human T cells and chemical hapten exposure. Overall study context: Per-sample TCR yields varied mainly from small pooled library volume differences.

A single record per CDR3 protein comes from TCRdb applying MiXCR to the RACE reads. The sample consists of 90,000 to 140,000 distinct CDR3 sequences, approximately 36% of them appearing once. The chain recombines TRBV6-6 with TRBJ1-5; D is uncertain. The specimen comprised whole blood, sampled in connection with sensitization to the hapten diphenylcyclopropenone (DPC). This receptor was obtained from a man aged 35-49 years with alopecia areata. Some clones in this sample may be carry-over from other donors' samples. The CDR3 here is CASSTRWRPGNQPQHF. In DNA, the CDR3 is TGTGCCAGCAGTACCCGATGGAGACCGGGGAATCAGCCCCAGCATTTT.